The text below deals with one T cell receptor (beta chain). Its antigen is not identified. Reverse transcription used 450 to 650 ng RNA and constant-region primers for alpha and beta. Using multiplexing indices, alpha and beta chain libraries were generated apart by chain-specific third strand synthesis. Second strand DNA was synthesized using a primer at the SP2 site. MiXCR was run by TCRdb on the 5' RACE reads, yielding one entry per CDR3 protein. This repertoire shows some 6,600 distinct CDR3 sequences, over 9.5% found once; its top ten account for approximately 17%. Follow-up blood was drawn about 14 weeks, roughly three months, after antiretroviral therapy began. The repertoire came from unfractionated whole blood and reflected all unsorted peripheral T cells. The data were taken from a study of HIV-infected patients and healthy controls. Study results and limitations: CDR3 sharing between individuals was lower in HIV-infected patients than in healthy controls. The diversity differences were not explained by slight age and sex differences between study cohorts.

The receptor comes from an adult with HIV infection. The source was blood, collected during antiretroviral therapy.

CDR3 DNA sequence: TGTGCCAGCAGTTACGGGGGATTGGGCACTGAAGCTTTCTTT. Its protein is CASSYGGLGTEAFF. The chain carries TRBV6-5 and TRBJ1-1, with D possibly being TRBD1 (5 bases). Germline CDR1 and CDR2: MNHEY and SVGAGI. V lost 2 bases and J lost 4, with 11 bases in between. The CDR3 extends over 14 amino acids.